This TCR beta chain was profiled in a study of blood T cell repertoires in COVID-19 (dated by TCRdb to 2018 to 2021). With regard to the full study: Samples from collaborators originated in the United States, Italy and Spain and spanned both the acute and convalescent phases of COVID-19. The repertoires were released in a freely available public database intended as a resource for research on the immune response to SARS-CoV-2. HLA class I and class II types, where available, came from metadata supplied by the sample provider rather than from assay-based typing. Deeply sampled blood TCRbeta repertoires from subjects exposed to, actively infected with, or recovered from COVID-19 were included in the dataset. The material from the prospective study consisted of cDNA or gDNA derived from T cells, B-cell-depleted T cells, or PBMCs. A de-identified subject ID, COVID-19 status, age in years and sex were almost always included in the sample metadata. The samples were drawn from two sources: the first 160 participants of the ongoing ImmuneRACE study, and 1,200 or so subjects contributed by 6 global collaborators. What the study reported, not specific to this receptor: The amount of clinical and demographic metadata varied by source and participant and was provided uncurated.

Note on this clone: The clone's antigen remains unknown. Within one base of it there is no much larger clone, and no base qualities were kept.

TCRbeta CDR3 regions were amplified from genomic DNA by means of the immunoSEQ Assay, a bias-controlled multiplex PCR. Regarding the original processing steps: The number of nucleated cells in each sample was estimated from the amplification of reference gene primers within the assay. Sequence reads were collapsed and filtered to measure the absolute abundance of every unique TCRbeta CDR3 rearrangement. For each sample, productive Simpson clonality was calculated by taking the square root of Simpson's diversity index across productive rearrangements. TCRdb took over this immuneACCESS table, retaining in-frame rearrangements with V and J assigned. Such tables are incomplete; in checked studies, under half of the missing clones stem from an unresolved V gene, and the remainder is unexplained. V and J calls and clone size are those listed in that table; D and trimming were worked out from the DNA. This sample is represented by hundreds of thousands of clones; 65% to 90% of them were singletons. The ten largest clones represent 3.8% of the sample.

Enrolling through a virtual design, the prospective study's participants ranged in age from roughly 18 to 100 years and lived across approximately 25 United States geographic areas. Cohort assignment in the prospective study relied on participant-reported clinical history from a screening survey and a study questionnaire. Mobile phlebotomists in the prospective study collected whole blood, serum and a nasopharyngeal or oropharyngeal swab from every participant. Participants in the prospective study had the option to provide additional blood draws and questionnaires over a roughly 2-month period. Blood samples from the prospective study were shipped frozen or at room temperature prior to DNA extraction. For CDR1 and CDR2, the germline V gene lists MNHEY and SVGAGI. The CDR3 contains 13 residues, cysteine and phenylalanine counted. The DNA shown is the 39-base CDR3, in frame from base 1. V is pared back by 0 bases and J by 2 bases, with 3 bases lying between the germline termini.

Sequencing was done on a sample of PBMCs or T cells enriched from blood (not recorded which). The chain was built from TRBV6-5 and TRBJ2-3; the D gene is unclear. This sequence was found in a woman aged 40-49 years with acute COVID-19. The nucleotide sequence reads TGTGCCAGCAGTTACTCATACACAGATACGCAGTATTTT. This translates into CASSYSYTDTQYF.